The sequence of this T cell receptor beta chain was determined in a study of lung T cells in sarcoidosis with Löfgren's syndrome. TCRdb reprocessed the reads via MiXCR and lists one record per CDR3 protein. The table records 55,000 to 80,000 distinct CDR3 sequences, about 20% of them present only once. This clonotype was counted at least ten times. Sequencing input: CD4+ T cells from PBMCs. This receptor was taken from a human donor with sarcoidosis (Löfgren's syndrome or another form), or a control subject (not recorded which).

The DNA for the CDR3 is TGTGCCAGCAGTCTGGGGGGGATAACTGCTTTCTTT. Translating gives CASSLGGITAFF. V is TRBV28 and J is TRBJ1-1; TRBD1 is a possible D gene (5 bases). Deletions cut 5 bases from V and 11 bases from J, with 15 bases between. CDR1 and CDR2 from the germline V gene are MDHEN and SYDVKM. CDR3 length: 12 residues.